Below are 26 T cell receptor beta chains sequenced from a single sample in a study of blood T cell repertoires in COVID-19. TCRdb's table, derived via immunoSEQ multiplex PCR, lists solely in-frame clones and lacks some. Of about 280,000 clones detected, about 85% appear once; the ten largest clones hold under 3%. The sequenced material came from PBMCs or T cells enriched from blood (not recorded which). The origin of the receptors is a woman in her forties or fifties who had recovered from COVID-19.

V and J are TRBV7-9 and TRBJ2-5; a possible D gene is TRBD2 (6 bases). Trimming took 1 base from V and 5 from J, leaving 14 bases between them. The CDR3 runs 15 residues. Per germline, CDR1 SEHNR and CDR2 FQNEAQ (reference sequence). CDR3 nucleotides: TGTGCCAGCAGCTTAGGAGGAGGGAGGCAGGAGACCCAGTACTTC. This codes for CASSLGGGRQETQYF.

This clone was observed a few times. The V gene is TRBV19, the J gene TRBJ2-7, with 7 bases identical to TRBD1. V lost 9 bases, J lost 4 bases, and 12 bases stayed unmatched. The CDR3 has 14 residues. The germline gives CDR1 LNHDA, CDR2 SQIVND (reference sequence). CDR3 sequence (DNA): TGTGCCAGCTCTTTCGCCGGGACAGCTTACGAGCAGTACTTC. Protein product: CASSFAGTAYEQYF.

This clone was seen just once. This rearrangement joins TRBV7-2 to TRBJ2-2; 11 nucleotides line up with TRBD2. This CDR3 has 16 amino acids. Germline CDR1 SGHTA, CDR2 FQGNSA. V was clipped by 0 bases and J by 7 bases; unmatched bases: 4. CDR3: CASSLAGTSGSGELFF. Written as DNA, the CDR3 is TGTGCCAGCAGCTTAGCGGGGACTAGCGGTAGCGGGGAGCTGTTTTTT.

This clone was seen only once. CDR3 in amino acids: CASSVAPGESTEAFF. The CDR3 DNA follows: TGTGCCAGCAGCGTAGCTCCAGGGGAGTCCACTGAAGCTTTCTTT. This chain joins TRBV9 and TRBJ1-1; tentative D call: TRBD1 (6 bases). V lost 0 bases and J lost 4, with 13 bases in between. The CDR3 covers 15 residues. CDR1 and CDR2 from the germline V gene are SGDLS and YYNGEE. The variable domain in full, with the rest retrieved from reference TRBV9 and TRBJ1-1, is DSGVTQTPKHLITATGQRVTLRCSPRSGDLSVYWYQQSLDQGLQFLIQYYNGEERAKGNILERFSAQQFPDLHSELNLSSLELGDSALYFCASSVAPGESTEAFFGQGTRLTVV.

The chain employs TRBV6-5 and TRBJ2-7; 9 nucleotides agree with TRBD1. V lost 5 bases to trimming and J lost 2 bases; unmatched junction nucleotides: 4. Germline V gives CDR1 MNHEY, CDR2 SVGAGI. This CDR3 has 14 residues. CDR3 in amino acids: CASSLGQGPYEQYF. The DNA of the CDR3 is TGTGCCAGCAGTCTGGGACAGGGACCCTACGAGCAGTACTTC.

The V call is TRBV27, the J call TRBJ2-2; 9 nucleotides align to TRBD1. This CDR3 has 14 amino acids. Germline CDR1 MNHEY, CDR2 SMNVEV (reference sequence). After removal of 6 bases from V and 4 bases from J, the junction contained 3 bases not matched to a gene. DNA of the CDR3: TGTGCCAGCAGGCACAGGGGGCTCACCGGGGAGCTGTTTTTT. As protein: CASRHRGLTGELFF.

This clone was observed a few times. The genes are TRBV7-8 and TRBJ2-7; a possible D gene is TRBD2 (6 bases). Germline V CDR1 and CDR2: SGHVS, FQNEAQ. This CDR3 is 14 amino acids long. The V end was cut by 5 bases, the J end by 7 bases, with 18 bases between. The CDR3 DNA is TGTGCCAGCAGCATCGGGACTGTCGGACGGGAGCAGTACTTC. Translating gives CASSIGTVGREQYF.

This clone appeared once. The chain carries TRBV30 and TRBJ1-1; no definite D call. The V end was cut by 0 bases, the J end by 3 bases, with 17 bases between. This CDR3 has 16 amino acids. The germline V gene has CDR1 GTSNPN and CDR2 SVGIG (reference sequence). CDR3 coding DNA: TGTGCCTGGAGTGTATCCCCCCTCGGTATGTACACTGAAGCTTTCTTT. This gives the protein CAWSVSPLGMYTEAFF.

This rearrangement joins TRBV5-1 to TRBJ2-3; TRBD2 matches at 15 bases. V dropped 2 bases and J dropped 3; count of bases not matched to a gene: 1. Germline CDR1 and CDR2: SGHRS and YFSETQ. The length of the CDR3 is 16 residues. DNA of the CDR3: TGCGCCAGCAGCTTAGGACTAGCGGGGGGGACAGATACGCAGTATTTT. It specifies CASSLGLAGGTDTQYF.

The chain is built from TRBV4-1 and TRBJ2-1, with 7 positions matching TRBD1. V lost 4 bases and J lost 8; bases outside the gene matches: 5. Germline CDR1 and CDR2: MGHRA and YSYEKL. This CDR3 comprises 13 residues. The CDR3 reads CASSRTGEYEQFF. The CDR3 region has the DNA TGCGCCAGCAGCCGGACAGGCGAGTATGAGCAGTTCTTC.

The J gene is TRBJ1-4, the V gene TRBV27; D not resolved. CDR1 MNHEY and CDR2 SMNVEV come from the germline V gene (reference sequence). V lost 1 base and J 2 bases, leaving 8 bases between the germline ends. The CDR3 has 15 amino acids. The CDR3 DNA reads TGTGCCAGCAGTTTATTTTCGGGGACTAATGAAAAACTGTTTTTT. Amino acids: CASSLFSGTNEKLFF. The full variable domain, in which reference TRBV27 and TRBJ1-4 provide the parts outside the CDR3, is EAQVTQNPRYLITVTGKKLTVTCSQNMNHEYMSWYRQDPGLGLRQIYYSMNVEVTDKGDVPEGYKVSRKEKRNFPLILESPSPNQTSLYFCASSLFSGTNEKLFFGSGTQLSVL.

The chain has TRBV7-9 and TRBJ1-2; D gene uncertain. The germline gives CDR1 SEHNR, CDR2 FQNEAQ (reference sequence). Trimming left V 0 bases short and J 8 bases short, with 7 bases between. The length of the CDR3 is 12 residues. CDR3 in DNA: TGTGCCAGCAGCTTAGCTGGGAGCGGCTACACCTTC. Translated, it gives CASSLAGSGYTF. The whole variable domain, filled in from reference TRBV7-9 and TRBJ1-2, reads DTGVSQNPRHKITKRGQNVTFRCDPISEHNRLYWYRQTLGQGPEFLTYFQNEAQLEKSRLLSDRFSAERPKGSFSTLEIQRTEQGDSAMYLCASSLAGSGYTFGSGTRLTVV.

The chain recombines TRBV4-1 with TRBJ2-1; 9 bases align to TRBD2. Per the germline V gene, CDR1 is MGHRA and CDR2 is YSYEKL. The CDR3 spans 16 residues. Trimming at V came to 2 bases and at J to 4 bases, leaving 6 bases not matched to a gene. The CDR3 DNA follows: TGCGCCAGCAGCCAAATGGGACTAGCCTGGTACAATGAGCAGTTCTTC. This codes for CASSQMGLAWYNEQFF.

The chain joins TRBV27 to TRBJ2-7; 9 bases align to TRBD1. V trimming: 2 bases; J trimming: 2 bases; junction bases outside the gene matches: 1. There are 14 residues in the CDR3. Germline assignment: CDR1 MNHEY and CDR2 SMNVEV (reference sequence). The DNA for the CDR3 is TGTGCCAGCAGTTTAAACAGGGGGCCCTACGAGCAGTACTTC. The encoded protein is CASSLNRGPYEQYF.

The chain recombines TRBV19 with TRBJ1-3; D uncertain. V gave up 4 bases and J gave up 5 bases, with 12 bases separating them. The V gene's germline CDR1 is LNHDA and CDR2 SQIVND (reference sequence). This CDR3 region has 14 residues. The CDR3 bases are TGTGCCAGTAGTAGCTCCGGAGGGAGAAACACCATATATTTT. Protein: CASSSSGGRNTIYF.

The V and J genes are TRBV7-8 and TRBJ1-3; D is ambiguous. This CDR3 spans 15 amino acids. V was pared by 2 bases and J by 0 bases, with 8 bases between. The germline gives CDR1 SGHVS, CDR2 FQNEAQ. The CDR3 protein is CASSLSWSSGNTIYF. The CDR3 nucleotides are TGTGCCAGCAGCTTAAGCTGGAGCTCTGGAAACACCATATATTTT.

The V gene is TRBV30, the J gene TRBJ2-6; no firm D call. The germline V and J ends were trimmed by 0 bases and 1 base, with 7 bases remaining between them. CDR1 is GTSNPN, CDR2 SVGIG, per germline (reference sequence). The CDR3 covers 15 residues. CDR3 loop: CAWSVPRSGANVLTF. DNA of the CDR3: TGTGCCTGGAGTGTACCCAGATCTGGGGCCAACGTCCTGACTTTC.

The genes are TRBV7-6 and TRBJ2-2; D possibly corresponds to TRBD1 (6 bases). CDR1 is SGHVS, CDR2 FNYEAQ, per germline. The CDR3 loop spans 14 amino acids. V was shortened by 5 bases and J by 4 bases, with 11 bases between the two germline ends. CDR3 protein: CASSPMGATGELFF. DNA for the CDR3: TGTGCCAGCAGCCCCATGGGGGCCACCGGGGAGCTGTTTTTT.

The rearrangement uses TRBV4-3 and TRBJ1-2, with TRBD1 matching over 10 bases. This CDR3 contains 13 residues. Per the germline V gene, CDR1 is LGHNA and CDR2 is YSLEER. J gave up 6 bases and V 4 bases, and 2 bases lay outside the gene matches. DNA of the CDR3: TGCGCCAGCAGCCCGGACAGGGGGAATGGCTACACCTTC. Protein sequence: CASSPDRGNGYTF.

The V call is TRBV27, the J call TRBJ1-2, with 10 bases aligning to TRBD1. From germline, CDR1 is MNHEY and CDR2 SMNVEV (reference sequence). This CDR3 region has 14 residues. After removal of 5 bases from V and 8 bases from J, the junction contained 8 bases not matched to a gene. The CDR3 region has the DNA TGTGCCAGCAGTCCCTCGGACAGGGGGTCGGGCTACACCTTC. Translated, it gives CASSPSDRGSGYTF.

This clone was detected only once. This sequence joins TRBV3-1 (or the pseudogene TRBV3-2) and TRBJ1-4; D may be TRBD1 (5 bases). The germline V and J ends were trimmed by 4 bases and 3 bases, with 12 bases remaining between them. The CDR3 is 15 amino acids. Germline V gene sequence: CDR1 LGHDT, CDR2 YNNKEL (reference sequence). The CDR3 reads CASSPKGISNEKLFF. The CDR3 coding sequence is TGTGCCAGCAGCCCAAAGGGGATATCTAATGAAAAACTGTTTTTT.

The chain couples TRBV7-2 to TRBJ1-4; D not resolved. The ends were cut back, 2 bases at V and 1 base at J, with 11 bases in the middle. This CDR3 is 16 amino acids long. The germline gives CDR1 SGHTA, CDR2 FQGNSA. The CDR3 region has the DNA TGTGCCAGCAGCTTACTAGGAGACCGAACTAATGAAAAACTGTTTTTT. Residues: CASSLLGDRTNEKLFF.

The rearrangement links TRBV19 to TRBJ1-1, with 8 bases that match TRBD1. Germline V gene lookup returns CDR1 LNHDA and CDR2 SQIVND (reference sequence). This CDR3 contains 12 residues. The V gene end was trimmed by 5 bases and the J gene end by 10 bases; junction bases not matched to a gene: 6. The CDR3 DNA reads as TGTGCCAGTAGTCGAGGACAGGGCCGAGCTTTCTTT. Amino acid sequence: CASSRGQGRAFF. Variable domain in full (rest from reference TRBV19 and TRBJ1-1): DGGITQSPKYLFRKEGQNVTLSCEQNLNHDAMYWYRQDPGQGLRLIYYSQIVNDFQKGDIAEGYSVSREKKESFPLTVTSAQKNPTAFYLCASSRGQGRAFFGQGTRLTVV.

Here the CDR3 reads CASRLPGQGNEKLFF. In nucleotides, the CDR3 is TGTGCCAGCAGGCTACCGGGACAGGGGAATGAAAAACTGTTTTTT. The chain joins TRBV6-5 to TRBJ1-4, with 10 bases fitting TRBD1. The V gene's germline CDR1 is MNHEY and CDR2 SVGAGI. The CDR3 runs 15 residues. With 6 bases clipped from V and 5 bases from J, the junction kept 6 bases outside the gene matches.

CDR3: CSVHLLSGGAKDTQYF. CDR3 coding DNA: TGCAGCGTCCATCTCTTGAGCGGGGGGGCGAAAGATACGCAGTATTTT. This sequence joins TRBV29-1 and TRBJ2-3; 10 bases fit TRBD2. The J segment lost 5 bases and the V segment lost 6 bases, leaving 14 bases of the junction unmatched. The CDR3 covers 16 residues. Germline-derived CDR1 and CDR2 are SQVTM and ANQGSEA.

This sequence joins TRBV7-2 and TRBJ1-2; 12 nucleotides align to TRBD1. Germline V gene sequence: CDR1 SGHTA, CDR2 FQGNSA. This CDR3 region has 16 residues. V was clipped by 4 bases and J by 6 bases; unmatched bases: 9. CDR3 in amino acids: CASSSRSGQGANGYTF. The CDR3 DNA follows: TGTGCCAGCAGCTCCAGATCGGGACAGGGGGCGAATGGCTACACCTTC.